This T cell receptor beta chain is drawn from a study of cytomegalovirus exposure and HLA in healthy donors. Study observations and caveats: Some public TCRs appeared in many individuals, while most sequences were rare. The study flagged roughly 160 TCR beta chains as cytomegalovirus-associated.

TCRdb's table, derived via immunoSEQ multiplex PCR, lists solely in-frame clones and lacks some. This table holds fewer than 250,000 clones, around 87% found once. With respect to this clone: Its antigen is unidentified.

Germline loops: CDR1 MNHEY, CDR2 SVGAGI. The CDR3 contains 13 residues. The V gene end was trimmed by 6 bases and the J gene end by 7 bases; junction bases not matched to a gene: 6. The sample comprised PBMCs. The V call is TRBV6-5, the J call TRBJ2-3, with TRBD1 identical over 8 bases. This receptor was identified in a woman in her late teens or twenties in good health and CMV-seropositive. In DNA form, the CDR3 reads TGTGCCAGCAGCCGACAGGGGCCATATACGCAGTATTTT. Translation gives CASSRQGPYTQYF.